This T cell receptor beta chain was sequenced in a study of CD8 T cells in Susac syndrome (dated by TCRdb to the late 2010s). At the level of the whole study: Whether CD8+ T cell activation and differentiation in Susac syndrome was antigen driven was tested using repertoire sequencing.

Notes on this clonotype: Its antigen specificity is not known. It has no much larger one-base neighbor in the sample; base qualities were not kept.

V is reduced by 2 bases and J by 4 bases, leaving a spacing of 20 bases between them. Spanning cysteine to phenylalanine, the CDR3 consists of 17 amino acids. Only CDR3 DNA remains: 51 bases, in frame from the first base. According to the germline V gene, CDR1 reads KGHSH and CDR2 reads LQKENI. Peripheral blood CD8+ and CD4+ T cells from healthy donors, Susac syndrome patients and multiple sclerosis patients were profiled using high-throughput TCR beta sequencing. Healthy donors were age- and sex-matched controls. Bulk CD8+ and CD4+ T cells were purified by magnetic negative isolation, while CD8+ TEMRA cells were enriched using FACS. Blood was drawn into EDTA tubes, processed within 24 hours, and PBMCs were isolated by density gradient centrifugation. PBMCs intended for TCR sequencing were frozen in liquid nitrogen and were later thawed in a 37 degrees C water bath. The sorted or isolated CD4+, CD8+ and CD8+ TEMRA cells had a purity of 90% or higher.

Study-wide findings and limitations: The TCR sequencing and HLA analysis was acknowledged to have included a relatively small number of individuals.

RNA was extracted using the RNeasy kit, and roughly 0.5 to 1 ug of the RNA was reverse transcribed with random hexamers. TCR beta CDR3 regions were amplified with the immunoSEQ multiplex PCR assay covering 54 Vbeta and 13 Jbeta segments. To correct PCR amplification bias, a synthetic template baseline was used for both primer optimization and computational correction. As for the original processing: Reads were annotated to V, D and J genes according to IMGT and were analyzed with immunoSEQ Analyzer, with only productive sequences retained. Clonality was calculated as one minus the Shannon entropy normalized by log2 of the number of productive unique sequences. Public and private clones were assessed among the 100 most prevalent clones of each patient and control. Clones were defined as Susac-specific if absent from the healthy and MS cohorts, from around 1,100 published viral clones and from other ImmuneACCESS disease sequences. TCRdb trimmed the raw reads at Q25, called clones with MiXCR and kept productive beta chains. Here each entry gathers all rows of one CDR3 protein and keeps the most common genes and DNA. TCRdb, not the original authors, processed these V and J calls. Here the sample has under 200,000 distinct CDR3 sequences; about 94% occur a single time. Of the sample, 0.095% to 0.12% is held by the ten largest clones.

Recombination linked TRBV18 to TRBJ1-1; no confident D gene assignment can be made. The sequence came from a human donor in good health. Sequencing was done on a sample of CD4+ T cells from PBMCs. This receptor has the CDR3 CASSPKPPGVAGTEAFF. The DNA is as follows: TGTGCCAGCTCACCAAAGCCGCCGGGAGTTGCGGGCACTGAAGCTTTCTTT.